This T cell receptor beta chain was retrieved from a study of blood T cell repertoires in COVID-19. CDR3 size: 15 residues. V was trimmed by 2 bases and J by 1 base, leaving 11 bases between them. Germline CDR1 reads SQVTM; CDR2 reads ANQGSEA. Profiling relied on immunoSEQ multiplex PCR, and the TCRdb table lists in-frame clones only, not all of them. The sample lists more than 25,000 clones, 75% to 90% occurring once. The sample consisted of peripheral blood. This clonotype was sampled from a man older than 75 with acute or convalescent COVID-19. The chain has TRBV29-1 and TRBJ2-2; a possible D gene is TRBD1 (6 bases). CDR3 sequence reads: CSVELRRGNTGELFF. Written as DNA, the CDR3 is TGCAGCGTTGAACTCCGCAGGGGGAACACCGGGGAGCTGTTTTTT.